The clone carrying this T cell receptor (beta chain) occurred many times. By 5'RACE template switching, TCR cDNA was produced, with a universal primer site and UMIs added in the process. TCRdb ran MiXCR on the 5' RACE reads and lists one entry per CDR3 protein. The table lists fewer than 100,000 distinct CDR3 sequences, roughly 10% of them singletons. This sample was included in a study of T cells after yellow fever vaccination. General study results and limits: A minor fraction of clonotypes spanned both CD4 and CD8 compartments.

Per the germline V gene, CDR1 is LGHDT and CDR2 is YNNKEL (reference sequence). CDR3 size: 16 residues. Trimming removed 3 bases from V and 0 bases from J, with 12 bases in between. The sequence was obtained from a man aged 18 to 29 who received the YFV17D yellow fever vaccine. The specimen comprised CD8+ T cells not binding an NS4B(214-222) dextramer, sorted from PBMCs, sampled around 16 days after the first yellow fever vaccination. The gene calls are TRBV3-1 and TRBJ1-3, with D possibly TRBD1 on 6 matching bases. CDR3 in amino acids: CASSQTGLISGNTIYF. The DNA for the CDR3 is TGTGCCAGCAGCCAGACAGGACTTATCTCTGGAAACACCATATATTTT.